Listed below are T cell receptor beta chains from one sample, sequenced in a study of vaccination effects on CD4 cells after COVID-19. Sequencing was performed with immunoSEQ multiplex PCR; in TCRdb, only in-frame clones are kept and a portion is missing. The sample contains about 47,000 clones, about three quarters of which appear only once. These receptors' antigens are unknown. This material consisted of CD4+ T cells from PBMCs cultured without peptide, taken before COVID-19 vaccination. Source of these receptors: a human donor who had a prior SARS-CoV-2 infection. The CDR3 runs from the conserved cysteine through the conserved F or W. D genes are given only for firm matches. Clone size, where shown, is once, few, many, or a class for clones that have expanded.

TGTGCCAGCAGCAAGGACGTCAAACTGTTTTTT CASSKDVKLFF TRBJ1-4 TRBV21-1 . .
TGTGCCAGTAGTCGCCGAAACAGGGGGAACACTGAAGCTTTCTTT CASSRRNRGNTEAFF TRBJ1-1 TRBV19 . TRBD1
TGTGCCAGCAGTTACTCGGGGGGATCTGGCTACACCTTC CASSYSGGSGYTF TRBJ1-2 TRBV6-2/TRBV6-3 . .
TGTGCCTGGTGTATGGGAACCTCTGGAAACACCATATATTTT CAWCMGTSGNTIYF TRBJ1-3 TRBV30 . .
TGTGCCAGCTCCCTAACATTAAGAGACTACGAGCAGTACTTC CASSLTLRDYEQYF TRBJ2-7 TRBV18 . .
TGTGCCAGCAGCTTAGTAGTACTAGCGGGGGGGGGACAAGAGACCCAGTACTTC CASSLVVLAGGGQETQYF TRBJ2-5 TRBV11-2 . TRBD2
TGCGCCAGCAGCTCAGAGGGACAGGCTGGAAACACCATATATTTT CASSSEGQAGNTIYF TRBJ1-3 TRBV5-1 few TRBD1
TGTGCCTGGAGTGCCGGGGGTTGGAACAGCAATCAGCCCCAGCATTTT CAWSAGGWNSNQPQHF TRBJ1-5 TRBV30 few .
TGTGCCAGCAGCGTAGACGTTAGCTCCTACAATGAGCAGTTCTTC CASSVDVSSYNEQFF TRBJ2-1 TRBV9 . .
TGTGAGGCACGCAGTTTGGGCGAGCAGTACTTC CEARSLGEQYF TRBJ2-7 TRBV6-5 . .
TGTGCCAGCAGTTACCCGGGGGGCCGGAATGAGCAGTTCTTC CASSYPGGRNEQFF TRBJ2-1 TRBV6-5 . .
TGTGCCAGCAGTGAGTCGCACGGAGAAGAGCCCCAGCATTTT CASSESHGEEPQHF TRBJ1-5 TRBV6-4 . .
TGCGCCAGCAGTCAGAACCCCCGGGACAGCGCCTACGAGCAGTACTTC CASSQNPRDSAYEQYF TRBJ2-7 TRBV23-1 . TRBD1
TGTGCCAGCAGTTCCTCCACAGATACGCAGTATTTT CASSSSTDTQYF TRBJ2-3 TRBV6-5 . .
TGTGCCCAGATTCGGGACCTGAACACCGGGGAGCTGTTTTTT CAQIRDLNTGELFF TRBJ2-2 TRBV2 . .
TGCACCGCTATTGAGGGGCTTCGGGATGAGCAGTTCTTC CTAIEGLRDEQFF TRBJ2-1 TRBV20-1 . .
TGTGCCTGGACGACAGGGAGCCGGCCTAATTCAAACAATGAGCAGTTCTTC CAWTTGSRPNSNNEQFF TRBJ2-1 TRBV30 . TRBD1
TGTGCCAGCAGCTTTCCGGGTGAACAGCCCCAGCATTTT CASSFPGEQPQHF TRBJ1-5 TRBV5-8 . .
TGTGCCAGCTCACCACAGACAGGGGGCGGGTACAATGAGCAGTTCTTC CASSPQTGGGYNEQFF TRBJ2-1 TRBV18 . TRBD1
TGTGCCAGCAGCTTAGGGCTGATGGATTACAATGAGCAGTTCTTC CASSLGLMDYNEQFF TRBJ2-1 TRBV7-2 . .
TGTGCCATCAGTGAGTCCGGTAGGGGGCATAGCAATCAGCCCCAGCATTTT CAISESGRGHSNQPQHF TRBJ1-5 TRBV10-3 . TRBD1
TGCGCCAGCAGCCAAGGGTGGGAGGGACGTGAAAAACTGTTTTTT CASSQGWEGREKLFF TRBJ1-4 TRBV4-1 once .
TGTGCCAGCAGCTCCTACCGGGGAACTAATGAAAAACTGTTTTTT CASSSYRGTNEKLFF TRBJ1-4 TRBV7-9 . .
TGTGCCAGCAGTTTCGTCGGGGGGGCGGAGGGCTACACCTTC CASSFVGGAEGYTF TRBJ1-2 TRBV6-5 few .
TGTGCCAGCGGAGGGGATCAAGAGACCCAGTACTTC CASGGDQETQYF TRBJ2-5 TRBV2 . .
TGTGCCAGTTGCCCAAGTAAGGGCAATCAGCCCCAGCATTTT CASCPSKGNQPQHF TRBJ1-5 TRBV21-1 . .
TGCAGCGTCCATGCGGGGGAAGAGACCCAGTACTTC CSVHAGEETQYF TRBJ2-5 TRBV29-1 . TRBD2
TGTGCCAGCAGCCCTGGGTTGGGGACAGGCTCTGGAAACACCATATATTTT CASSPGLGTGSGNTIYF TRBJ1-3 TRBV5-6 . TRBD1
TGTGCCAGCAGCTCGGCCGGGACAGGACCCTCCTACGAGCAGTACTTC CASSSAGTGPSYEQYF TRBJ2-7 TRBV7-9 . TRBD1
TGTGCCAGCAGCCAAGTGAGGTCTAGCGGGAGCCAAACATACAATGAGCAGTTCTTC CASSQVRSSGSQTYNEQFF TRBJ2-1 TRBV4-2 . TRBD2
TGTGCCAGCAGCTTAACTTCGCGGGGCAACTATGGCTACACCTTC CASSLTSRGNYGYTF TRBJ1-2 TRBV11-2 . .
TGTGCCAGCAGCTTCACAGCCGGGAGCCCTGAAGCTTTCTTT CASSFTAGSPEAFF TRBJ1-1 TRBV7-9 . .
TGTGCCTGGAGCGCTAGCGGGATTGATGAGCAGTTCTTC CAWSASGIDEQFF TRBJ2-1 TRBV30 . TRBD2
TGTGCCAGCAGCTTAGGTGGGGGTCCCACCTACGAGCAGTACTTC CASSLGGGPTYEQYF TRBJ2-7 TRBV7-2 . .
TGCGCCAGCAGCTTGGGCGACAGGGGAGGTGAGACCCAGTACTTC CASSLGDRGGETQYF TRBJ2-5 TRBV5-1 . TRBD1
TGTGCCAGCAGCTTAGACCCGGACAGGTACAGCACAGATACGCAGTATTTT CASSLDPDRYSTDTQYF TRBJ2-3 TRBV11-3 . TRBD1
TGCGCCAGCAGGGGACTAGCGGGAGTTAGCACAGATACGCAGTATTTT CASRGLAGVSTDTQYF TRBJ2-3 TRBV5-1 once TRBD2
TGTGCCAGCAGAAAACTACAGGGAGCGGACAATGAGCAGTTCTTC CASRKLQGADNEQFF TRBJ2-1 TRBV27 . .
TGTGCCAGCAGTTACTCGGCGCTCGTCGAGCAGTACTTC CASSYSALVEQYF TRBJ2-7 TRBV6-5 few .
TGTGCCAGCAGCCAGGGTGTTAGGTCACCCCTCCACTTT CASSQGVRSPLHF TRBJ1-6 TRBV12-3/TRBV12-4 . .
TGTGCCAGCAGTTACTCGTCTACAGAAACCTATGGCTACACCTTC CASSYSSTETYGYTF TRBJ1-2 TRBV6-6 few .
TGTGCCAGTAGTATCCTAGCGGGAGACCTCGGGACCCAGTACTTC CASSILAGDLGTQYF TRBJ2-5 TRBV19 . TRBD2
TGTGCCAGTAGGGGACTAGCGGGAGATGCCGGGGAGCTGTTTTTT CASRGLAGDAGELFF TRBJ2-2 TRBV19 . TRBD2
TGTGCCAGCAGTGTTAAGCGGGCGGCGCAGAGCTCCTACAATGAGCAGTTCTTC CASSVKRAAQSSYNEQFF TRBJ2-1 TRBV2 . .
TGTGCCAGTAGTAGCACGACTGCTCAAGAGACCCAGTACTTC CASSSTTAQETQYF TRBJ2-5 TRBV19 . .
TGTGCCAGCAGCTTCGAACAGTATAACACTGAAGCTTTCTTT CASSFEQYNTEAFF TRBJ1-1 TRBV5-8 . .
TGTGCCAGCAGTGAAGGGGTGAGGCTAGAGGCCCTCCACTTT CASSEGVRLEALHF TRBJ1-6 TRBV6-1 . .
TGTGCCAGCAGCTTAGATCTGGGCAACTATGGCTACACCTTC CASSLDLGNYGYTF TRBJ1-2 TRBV11-2 . .
TGTGCCAGCTCACCTCGAGAGACCCAGTACTTC CASSPRETQYF TRBJ2-5 TRBV18 . .
TGTGCCAGCAGCCCGAACGGACAGGGCGACTACTATGGCTACACCTTC CASSPNGQGDYYGYTF TRBJ1-2 TRBV7-2 . TRBD1
TGTGCCAGCAGTTCGTGGGGGCGGGGGACCGGGGAGCTGTTTTTT CASSSWGRGTGELFF TRBJ2-2 TRBV28 . .
TGCAGCGTTGGGTTAGGTAGGAACACTGAAGCTTTCTTT CSVGLGRNTEAFF TRBJ1-1 TRBV29-1 . .
TGTGCCAGCAGCTTCAATACGGGACAGCCCGACTCGAGCTTC CASSFNTGQPDSSF TRBJ2-7 TRBV7-2 once TRBD1
TGTGCCAGCTCACCACTGGTGGCGAACTATGGCTACACCTTC CASSPLVANYGYTF TRBJ1-2 TRBV18 . .
TGTGCCAGTAGTAAGAGGTTAGCGGGGGACTACTACAATGAGCAGTTCTTC CASSKRLAGDYYNEQFF TRBJ2-1 TRBV19 . TRBD2